This TCR beta chain was obtained from a study of early T cells in non-severe SARS-CoV-2 infection. This clonotype turned up a few times. Molecules of cDNA were individually given unique molecular identifiers that were attached to them. TCRdb passed the 5' RACE reads through MiXCR, listing each CDR3 protein once. This sample has 20,000 to 25,000 distinct CDR3 sequences, with 4.5% found just once. V gave up 6 bases and J gave up 5 bases, with 13 bases separating them. This CDR3 is built from 13 residues. This sequence joins TRBV12-3 or TRBV12-4 and TRBJ1-1, with a possible D match to TRBD1 (5 bases). Sequencing was performed on whole blood. This TCR was sampled from an adult who was a healthcare worker with PCR-confirmed SARS-CoV-2 infection or an uninfected control (not recorded which). Here the CDR3 DNA reads TGTGCCAGCAGCCTAGTGAGGGGTACTGAAGCTTTCTTT. Its translation: CASSLVRGTEAFF.